The subject of this entry is one T cell receptor (beta chain). The method was immunoSEQ multiplex PCR; TCRdb's version includes in-frame clones alone and lacks a portion of them. The sample lists approximately 87,000 clones, about nine tenths occurring once. V lost 5 bases, J lost 1 base, and 8 bases lay in between. The CDR3 runs to 13 residues. Germline assignment: CDR1 SGHTA and CDR2 FQGNSA. The data were taken from a study of control samples from healthy donors and cancer patients. This sequence originates from a man aged 50-60 years in good health. Sample: blood. The genes are TRBV7-2 and TRBJ1-1; weak D call: TRBD1 (6 bases). The CDR3 here is CASSPQGNTEAFF. CDR3 sequence (DNA): TGTGCCAGCAGCCCACAGGGGAACACTGAAGCTTTCTTT.